The entry that follows covers one T cell receptor (beta chain) sequence. Its matching antigen is unknown. The use of a sample-barcoded 5' primer and a J-beta primer mix characterized a second PCR of roughly 6 to 12 cycles. One entry per CDR3 protein results from TCRdb running MiXCR on the 5' RACE reads. The profile shows fewer than 2,000,000 distinct CDR3 sequences, roughly two fifths of them singletons. These data come from a study of blood T cells in healthy people across ages. Study results and limitations: Estimates of total diversity, which came from one million sequenced T cells, were considered to be underestimates.

CDR3 length: 16 residues. Looked up from germline, CDR1 is SGHTA and CDR2 is FQGNSA. The V gene end was trimmed by 1 base and the J gene end by 6 bases; junction bases not matched to a gene: 9. This chain links TRBV7-2 with TRBJ2-4; 7 bases align to TRBD2. This sequence originates from a human donor in good health. What was sequenced was blood. This CDR3 is CASSLVGTWEGNIQYF. In DNA, the CDR3 is TGTGCCAGCAGCTTAGTCGGGACGTGGGAGGGAAACATTCAGTACTTC.